These 3 T cell receptor beta chains originate from one sample sequenced in a study of beta chain features in type 1 diabetes. Expressed TCRB transcripts were sequenced because the entire RNA isolate underwent reverse transcription. The method was immunoSEQ multiplex PCR; TCRdb's version includes in-frame clones alone and lacks a portion of them. The sample includes about 620,000 clones, 15% to 18% of them seen just once. Sequenced input: naive CD4+ T cells from blood. Receptor source: a man in his late teens or twenties in good health.

This clone was seen more than once but under ten times. V is TRBV27 and J is TRBJ1-6; TRBD1 is a possible D gene (5 bases). Germline V gives CDR1 MNHEY, CDR2 SMNVEV (reference sequence). The CDR3 runs 15 residues. V was cut by 6 bases and J by 8 bases, with 17 bases left in between. The CDR3 sequence is CASRSWGQGHSPLHF. The CDR3 DNA follows: TGTGCCAGCAGAAGTTGGGGTCAGGGCCATTCACCCCTCCACTTT.

Only a few counts were recorded for this clone. V gene TRBV25-1 combines with J gene TRBJ1-1, with a weak D call TRBD1 (5 bases). V lost 4 bases to trimming and J lost 4 bases, with 7 bases between them. CDR1 and CDR2 (germline): MGHDK, SYGVNS. The CDR3 runs to 12 residues. The CDR3, as DNA: TGTGCCAGCAGTGCCAGGGTCACTGAAGCTTTCTTT. It is translated as CASSARVTEAFF.

V gene TRBV7-3 combines with J gene TRBJ2-3; D call uncertain. Trimming shortened V by 5 bases and J by 4 bases, and 10 bases separated the two germline ends. The V gene's germline CDR1 is SGHTA and CDR2 FQGTGA. This CDR3 has 13 amino acids. CDR3 sequence: CASSPPSADTQYF. CDR3 DNA sequence: TGTGCCAGCAGCCCACCCTCCGCAGATACGCAGTATTTT.